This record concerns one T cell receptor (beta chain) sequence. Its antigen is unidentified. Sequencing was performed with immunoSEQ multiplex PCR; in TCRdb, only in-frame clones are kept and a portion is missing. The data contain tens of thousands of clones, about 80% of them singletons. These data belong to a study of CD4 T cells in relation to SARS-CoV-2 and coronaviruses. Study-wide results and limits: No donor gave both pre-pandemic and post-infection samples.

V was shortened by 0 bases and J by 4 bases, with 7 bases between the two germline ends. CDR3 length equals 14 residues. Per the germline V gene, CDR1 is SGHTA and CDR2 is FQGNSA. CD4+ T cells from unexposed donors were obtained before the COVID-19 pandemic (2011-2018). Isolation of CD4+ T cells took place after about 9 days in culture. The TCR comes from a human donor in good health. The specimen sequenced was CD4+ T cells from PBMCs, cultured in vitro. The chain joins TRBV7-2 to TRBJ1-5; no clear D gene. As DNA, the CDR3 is TGTGCCAGCAGCTTAGCGTGGGAGAATCAGCCCCAGCATTTT. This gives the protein CASSLAWENQPQHF.